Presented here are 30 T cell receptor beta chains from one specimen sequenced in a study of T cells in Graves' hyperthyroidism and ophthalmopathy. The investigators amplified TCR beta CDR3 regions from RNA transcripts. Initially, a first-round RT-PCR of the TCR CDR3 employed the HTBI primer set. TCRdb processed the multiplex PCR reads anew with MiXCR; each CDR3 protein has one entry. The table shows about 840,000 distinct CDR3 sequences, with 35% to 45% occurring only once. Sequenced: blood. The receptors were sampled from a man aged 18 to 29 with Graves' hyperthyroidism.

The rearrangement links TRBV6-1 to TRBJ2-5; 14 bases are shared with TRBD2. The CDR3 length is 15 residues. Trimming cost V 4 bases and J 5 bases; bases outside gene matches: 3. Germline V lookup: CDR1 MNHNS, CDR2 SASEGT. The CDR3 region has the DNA TGTGCCAGCAGTGTGGGGACTAGCGGGAGTGAGACCCAGTACTTC. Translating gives CASSVGTSGSETQYF.

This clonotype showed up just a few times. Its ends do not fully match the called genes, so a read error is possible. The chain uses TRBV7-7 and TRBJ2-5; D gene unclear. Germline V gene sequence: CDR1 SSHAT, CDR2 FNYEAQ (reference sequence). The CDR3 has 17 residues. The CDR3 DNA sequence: TGTGCTAGCAGCTTGGCTGGGAACAGCCGGACCACCAAGACCCAGTACTTC. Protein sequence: CASSLAGNSRTTKTQYF.

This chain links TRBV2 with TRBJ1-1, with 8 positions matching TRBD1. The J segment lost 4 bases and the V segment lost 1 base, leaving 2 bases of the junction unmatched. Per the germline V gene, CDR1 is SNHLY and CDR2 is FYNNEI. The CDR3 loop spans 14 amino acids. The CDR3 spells CASSEDGQGTEAFF. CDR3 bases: TGTGCCAGCAGTGAAGATGGACAGGGCACTGAAGCTTTCTTT.

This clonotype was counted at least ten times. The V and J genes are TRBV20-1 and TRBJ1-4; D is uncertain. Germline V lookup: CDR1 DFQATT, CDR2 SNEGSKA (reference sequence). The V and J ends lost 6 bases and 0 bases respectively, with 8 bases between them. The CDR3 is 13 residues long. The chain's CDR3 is CSATPTTNEKLFF. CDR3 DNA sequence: TGCAGTGCGACACCGACAACTAATGAAAAACTGTTTTTT.

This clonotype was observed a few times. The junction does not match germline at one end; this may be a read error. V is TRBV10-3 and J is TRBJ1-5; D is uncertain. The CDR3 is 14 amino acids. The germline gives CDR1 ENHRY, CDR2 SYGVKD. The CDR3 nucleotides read TGTGCCAGCAGTTACTCCGACCTAAACCAGCCCCAGCATTTT. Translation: CASSYSDLNQPQHF.

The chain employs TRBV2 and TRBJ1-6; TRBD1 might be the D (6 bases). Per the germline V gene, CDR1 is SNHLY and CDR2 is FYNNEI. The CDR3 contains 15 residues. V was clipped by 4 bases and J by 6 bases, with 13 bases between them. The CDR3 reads CASSVKGHSNSPLHF. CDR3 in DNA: TGTGCCAGCAGTGTCAAGGGACATAGTAATTCACCCCTCCACTTT.

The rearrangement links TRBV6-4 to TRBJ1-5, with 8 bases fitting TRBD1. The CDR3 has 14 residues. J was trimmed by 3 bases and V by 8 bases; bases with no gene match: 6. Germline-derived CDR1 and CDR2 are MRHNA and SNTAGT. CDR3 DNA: TGTGCCAGCGCCGCGACAGGGGACAATCAGCCCCAGCATTTT. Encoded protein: CASAATGDNQPQHF.

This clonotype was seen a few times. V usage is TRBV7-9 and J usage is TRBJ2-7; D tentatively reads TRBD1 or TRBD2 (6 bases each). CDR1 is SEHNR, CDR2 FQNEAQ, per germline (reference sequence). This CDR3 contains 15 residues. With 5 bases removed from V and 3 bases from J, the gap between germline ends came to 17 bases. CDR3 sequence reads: CASSHALGGGYEQYF. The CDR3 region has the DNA TGTGCCAGCAGCCATGCCTTAGGGGGAGGCTACGAGCAGTACTTC.

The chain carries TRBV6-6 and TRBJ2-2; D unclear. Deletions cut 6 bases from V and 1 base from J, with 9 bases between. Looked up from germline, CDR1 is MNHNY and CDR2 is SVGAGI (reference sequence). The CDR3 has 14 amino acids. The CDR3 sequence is CASRIGQNTGELFF. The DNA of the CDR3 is TGTGCCAGCAGAATAGGGCAGAACACCGGGGAGCTGTTTTTT.

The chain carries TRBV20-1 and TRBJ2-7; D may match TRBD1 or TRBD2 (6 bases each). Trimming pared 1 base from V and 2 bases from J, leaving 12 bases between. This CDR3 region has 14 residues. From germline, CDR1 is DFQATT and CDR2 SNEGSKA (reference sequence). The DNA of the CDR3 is TGCAGTGCTAGAGGAGGGGGGCCCACCTACGAGCAGTACTTC. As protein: CSARGGGPTYEQYF.

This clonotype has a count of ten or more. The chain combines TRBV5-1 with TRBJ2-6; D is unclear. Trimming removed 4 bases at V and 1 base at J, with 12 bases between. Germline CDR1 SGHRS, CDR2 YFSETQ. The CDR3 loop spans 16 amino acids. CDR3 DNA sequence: TGCGCCAGCAGCCCGACCGTGGGATCTGGGGCCAACGTCCTGACTTTC. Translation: CASSPTVGSGANVLTF. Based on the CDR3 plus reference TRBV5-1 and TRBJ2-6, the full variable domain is KAGVTQTPRYLIKTRGQQVTLSCSPISGHRSVSWYQQTPGQGLQFLFEYFSETQRNKGNFPGRFSGRQFSNSRSEMNVSTLELGDSALYLCASSPTVGSGANVLTFGAGSRLTVL.

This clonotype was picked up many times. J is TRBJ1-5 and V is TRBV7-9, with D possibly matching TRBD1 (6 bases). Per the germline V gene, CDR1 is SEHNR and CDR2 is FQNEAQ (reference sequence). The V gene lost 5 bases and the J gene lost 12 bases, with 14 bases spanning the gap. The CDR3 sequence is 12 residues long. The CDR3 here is CASSPNTGIQHF. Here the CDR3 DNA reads TGTGCCAGCAGCCCAAACACAGGGATCCAGCATTTT.

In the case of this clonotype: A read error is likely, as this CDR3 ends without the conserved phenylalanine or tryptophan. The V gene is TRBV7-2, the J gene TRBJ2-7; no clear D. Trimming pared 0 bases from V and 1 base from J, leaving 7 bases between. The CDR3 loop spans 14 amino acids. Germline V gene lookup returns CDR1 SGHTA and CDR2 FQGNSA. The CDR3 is CASSLAGGSYEQYS. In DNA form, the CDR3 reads TGTGCCAGCAGCTTAGCTGGTGGGTCCTACGAGCAGTACTCC.

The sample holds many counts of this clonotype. The CDR3, as DNA: TGCAGTGCTAGAGATCCGGGGTATGAGGAAAAACTGTTTTTT. This codes for CSARDPGYEEKLFF. The gene calls are TRBV20-1 and TRBJ1-4; unclear D gene. Germline CDR1 reads DFQATT; CDR2 reads SNEGSKA (reference sequence). V lost 0 bases and J lost 8, with 13 bases in between. CDR3 length: 14 residues.

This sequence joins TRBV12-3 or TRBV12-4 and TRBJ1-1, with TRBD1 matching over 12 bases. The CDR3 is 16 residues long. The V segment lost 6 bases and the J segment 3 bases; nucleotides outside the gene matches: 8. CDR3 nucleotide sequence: TGTGCCAGCAGGAGGGGACAGGGGGCTAGGGACACTGAAGCTTTCTTT. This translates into CASRRGQGARDTEAFF.

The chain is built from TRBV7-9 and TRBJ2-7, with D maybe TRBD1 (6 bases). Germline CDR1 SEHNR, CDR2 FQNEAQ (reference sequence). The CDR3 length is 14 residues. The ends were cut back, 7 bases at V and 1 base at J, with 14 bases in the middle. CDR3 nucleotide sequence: TGTGCCAGCAACCCAGGGACACAATCCTACGAGCAGTACTTC. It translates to CASNPGTQSYEQYF.

The DNA of the CDR3 is TGTGCCAGCAGTCCCCGGGACAGGACCCATGGCTACACCTTC. Translating gives CASSPRDRTHGYTF. The chain has TRBV6-5 and TRBJ1-2; TRBD1 matches at 8 bases. After removal of 5 bases from V and 6 bases from J, the junction contained 8 bases not matched to a gene. Germline V CDR1 and CDR2: MNHEY, SVGAGI. CDR3 size: 14 residues.

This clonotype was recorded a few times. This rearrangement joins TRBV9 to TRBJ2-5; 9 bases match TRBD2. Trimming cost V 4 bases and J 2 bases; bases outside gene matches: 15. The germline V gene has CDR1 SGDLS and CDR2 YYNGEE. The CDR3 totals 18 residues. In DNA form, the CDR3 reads TGTGCCAGCAGCCCCGGGGGTAGCGGGGGACCACTTCAAGAGACCCAGTACTTC. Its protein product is CASSPGGSGGPLQETQYF. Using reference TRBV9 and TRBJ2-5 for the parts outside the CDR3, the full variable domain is DSGVTQTPKHLITATGQRVTLRCSPRSGDLSVYWYQQSLDQGLQFLIQYYNGEERAKGNILERFSAQQFPDLHSELNLSSLELGDSALYFCASSPGGSGGPLQETQYFGPGTRLLVL.

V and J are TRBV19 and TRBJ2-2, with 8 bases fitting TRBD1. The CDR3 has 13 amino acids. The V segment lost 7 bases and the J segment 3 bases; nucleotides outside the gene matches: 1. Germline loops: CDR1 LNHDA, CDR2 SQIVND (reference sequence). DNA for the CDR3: TGTGCCAGTAACAGGGGGGACACCGGGGAGCTGTTTTTT. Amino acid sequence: CASNRGDTGELFF.

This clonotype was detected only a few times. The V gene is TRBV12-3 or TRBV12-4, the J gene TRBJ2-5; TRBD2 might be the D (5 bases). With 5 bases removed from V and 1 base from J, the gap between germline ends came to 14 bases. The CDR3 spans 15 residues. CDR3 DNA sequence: TGTGCCAGCAGTCGCCGGACTGAGCCCCAAGAGACCCAGTACTTC. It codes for CASSRRTEPQETQYF.

The CDR3 nucleotides read TGTGCCAGCAGTGAAGACAGCCTCAATCAGCCCCAGCATTTT. Translation: CASSEDSLNQPQHF. The chain couples TRBV25-1 to TRBJ1-5, with a tentative D call TRBD1 (5 bases). The CDR3 sequence is 14 residues long. Trimming pared 2 bases from V and 3 bases from J, leaving 8 bases between. Germline V gives CDR1 MGHDK, CDR2 SYGVNS. The full variable domain, with the rest looked up from reference TRBV25-1 and TRBJ1-5, is EADIYQTPRYLVIGTGKKITLECSQTMGHDKMYWYQQDPGMELHLIHYSYGVNSTEKGDLSSESTVSRIRTEHFPLTLESARPSHTSQYLCASSEDSLNQPQHFGDGTRLSIL.

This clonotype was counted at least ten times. The CDR3 sequence: CASSKGVDRSAQHF. The CDR3 DNA reads as TGTGCCAGTAGTAAAGGGGTCGATCGATCAGCCCAGCATTTT. The chain combines TRBV19 with TRBJ1-5; a weak D match, TRBD1 (5 bases). Germline assignment: CDR1 LNHDA and CDR2 SQIVND (reference sequence). The V end was cut by 4 bases, the J end by 11 bases, with 18 bases between. The CDR3 covers 14 residues.

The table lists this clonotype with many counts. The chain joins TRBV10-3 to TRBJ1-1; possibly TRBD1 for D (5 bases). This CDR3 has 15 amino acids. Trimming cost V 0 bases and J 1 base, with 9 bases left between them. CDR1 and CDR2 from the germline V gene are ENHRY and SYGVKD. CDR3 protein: CAISESGGANTEAFF. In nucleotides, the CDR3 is TGTGCCATCAGTGAGTCGGGCGGGGCGAACACTGAAGCTTTCTTT.

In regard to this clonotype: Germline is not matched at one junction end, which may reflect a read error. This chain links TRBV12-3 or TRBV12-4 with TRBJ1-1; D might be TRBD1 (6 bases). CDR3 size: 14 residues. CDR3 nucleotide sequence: TGTGCCGGCAGTTTACAGGGATTGATCACTGAAGCTTTCTTT. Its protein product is CAGSLQGLITEAFF.

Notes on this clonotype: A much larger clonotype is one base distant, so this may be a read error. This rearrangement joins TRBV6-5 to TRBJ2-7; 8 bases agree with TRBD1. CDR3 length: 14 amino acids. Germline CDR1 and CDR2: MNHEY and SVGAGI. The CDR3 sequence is CAGSLGQANYEQYF. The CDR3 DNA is TGTGCCGGCAGCTTGGGACAGGCCAACTACGAGCAGTACTTC.

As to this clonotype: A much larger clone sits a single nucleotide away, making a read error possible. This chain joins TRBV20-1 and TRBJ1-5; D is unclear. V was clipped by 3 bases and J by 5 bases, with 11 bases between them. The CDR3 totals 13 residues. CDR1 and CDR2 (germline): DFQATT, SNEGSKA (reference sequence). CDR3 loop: CSARDGFDQPQHF. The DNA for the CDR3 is TGCAGTGCTAGGGACGGTTTTGATCAGCCCCAGCATTTT.

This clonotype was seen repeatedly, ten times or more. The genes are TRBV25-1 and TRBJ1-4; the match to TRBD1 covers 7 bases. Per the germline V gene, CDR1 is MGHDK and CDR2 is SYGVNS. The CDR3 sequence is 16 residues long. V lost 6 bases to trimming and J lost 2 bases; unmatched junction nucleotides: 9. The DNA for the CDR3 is TGTGCCAGCAGCTACAGGGGAGGCTATACTAATGAAAAACTGTTTTTT. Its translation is CASSYRGGYTNEKLFF.

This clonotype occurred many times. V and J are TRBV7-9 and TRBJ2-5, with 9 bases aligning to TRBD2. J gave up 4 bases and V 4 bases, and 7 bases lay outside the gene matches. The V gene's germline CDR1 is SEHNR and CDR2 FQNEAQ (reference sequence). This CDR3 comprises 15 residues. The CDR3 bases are TGTGCCAGCAGCTCCTTAGCGGGGGCCGGAGAGACCCAGTACTTC. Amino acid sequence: CASSSLAGAGETQYF.

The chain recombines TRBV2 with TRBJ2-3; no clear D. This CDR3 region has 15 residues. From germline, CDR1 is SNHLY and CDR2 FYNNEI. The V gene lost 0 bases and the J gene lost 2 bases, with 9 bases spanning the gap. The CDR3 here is CASSEAYRDTDTQYF. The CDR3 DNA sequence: TGTGCCAGCAGTGAAGCGTACAGAGACACAGATACGCAGTATTTT.

The CDR3, as DNA: TGCGCCAGCAGCCAAGGTGGGGAACCTAGCTCCTACGAGCAGTACTTC. Its protein is CASSQGGEPSSYEQYF. The chain recombines TRBV4-1 with TRBJ2-7; D unclear. This CDR3 comprises 16 residues. Germline V CDR1 and CDR2: MGHRA, YSYEKL. Trimming stripped 1 base from V and 0 bases from J, with 13 bases between.